The entry below gives a single T cell receptor (beta chain) sequence along with its context. The entry originates in a study of T cell changes during pregnancy in multiple sclerosis. Trimming at V came to 5 bases and at J to 5 bases, leaving 9 bases not matched to a gene. The length of the CDR3 is 15 residues. Germline CDR1 SGHRS, CDR2 YFSETQ. This table comes from immunoSEQ multiplex PCR, and its TCRdb copy is limited to in-frame clones, with some not included. The top ten clones hold approximately 1.5% of a sample with 40,000 to 55,000 clones, 90% of them seen once. This sequence originates from a female donor in good health, enrolled as a control in a pregnancy study. The J gene is TRBJ2-2, the V gene TRBV5-1; 7 bases line up with TRBD1. The sequences come from peripheral blood, collected in the first trimester of pregnancy. The CDR3 reads CASSSRTGETGELFF. The CDR3 nucleotides are TGCGCCAGCAGTTCCCGGACAGGAGAGACCGGGGAGCTGTTTTTT.